Listed here is a single T cell receptor beta chain. The sample originates from a study of blood T cell repertoires in COVID-19. Germline loops: CDR1 MDHEN, CDR2 SYDVKM. Trimming took 10 bases from V and 5 from J, leaving 13 bases between them. The CDR3 sequence is 12 residues long. Generated by immunoSEQ multiplex PCR, the TCRdb table keeps only in-frame clones and is missing some. The sample includes about 54,000 clones, 84% of them seen just once. The chain joins TRBV28 to TRBJ2-3; a possible D gene is TRBD2 (5 bases). Sequencing was carried out using peripheral blood. The TCR comes from a middle-aged man with acute or convalescent COVID-19. The CDR3 DNA sequence: TGTGCCACCCTCGGGGTTGTAGATACGCAGTATTTT. This encodes CATLGVVDTQYF.